Listed below are T cell receptor beta chains from one sample, sequenced in a study of T cell changes during pregnancy in multiple sclerosis. Some clones are missing from TCRdb's copy, which holds only in-frame ones; the method was immunoSEQ multiplex PCR. The data show about 100,000 clones, 91% seen once. The sequencing here drew on peripheral blood, taken after pregnancy. These receptors came from a female donor with multiple sclerosis, enrolled in a pregnancy study. CDR3s include the opening cysteine and the closing phenylalanine or tryptophan. A D gene is named only where the DNA matches it firmly.

v_call: TRBV11-3
d_call: -
j_call: TRBJ2-5
cdr3_aa: CASSLDRQETQYF

v_call: TRBV5-1
d_call: -
j_call: TRBJ2-3
cdr3_aa: CASSLRGVSTDTQYF

v_call: TRBV11-1
d_call: -
j_call: TRBJ2-7
cdr3_aa: CASSSLRSYEQYF

v_call: TRBV18
d_call: TRBD2
j_call: TRBJ2-3
cdr3_aa: CASSPSTGGLTDTQYF

v_call: TRBV6-5
d_call: -
j_call: TRBJ1-1
cdr3_aa: CASSWPQGGFGEAFF

v_call: TRBV7-8
d_call: -
j_call: TRBJ2-3
cdr3_aa: CASSRSGTDTQYF

v_call: TRBV4-2
d_call: TRBD1
j_call: TRBJ1-1
cdr3_aa: CASSQEGARGDTEAFF

v_call: TRBV6-5
d_call: TRBD1
j_call: TRBJ1-2
cdr3_aa: CASSPPGQYYYGYTF

v_call: TRBV9
d_call: TRBD2
j_call: TRBJ2-7
cdr3_aa: CASSVGASGSSSYEQYF

v_call: TRBV4-1
d_call: -
j_call: TRBJ1-5
cdr3_aa: CASSLTPGGGYQPQHF

v_call: TRBV30
d_call: -
j_call: TRBJ2-5
cdr3_aa: CAWSGARETQYF

v_call: TRBV5-6
d_call: -
j_call: TRBJ2-1
cdr3_aa: CASSLVGGDSYNEQFF

v_call: TRBV6-1
d_call: TRBD1
j_call: TRBJ1-6
cdr3_aa: CASSEGGTGGESSPLHF

v_call: TRBV13
d_call: -
j_call: TRBJ1-2
cdr3_aa: CASSLRGRGRENGYTF

v_call: TRBV5-1
d_call: -
j_call: TRBJ2-7
cdr3_aa: CASSAERGALTYEQYF

v_call: TRBV19
d_call: -
j_call: TRBJ1-1
cdr3_aa: CASSIGPNTEAFF

v_call: TRBV5-1
d_call: -
j_call: TRBJ2-7
cdr3_aa: CASSTGLNSEQYF

v_call: TRBV15
d_call: TRBD2
j_call: TRBJ2-1
cdr3_aa: CATSRGIAGGPWNEQFF

v_call: TRBV15
d_call: TRBD1
j_call: TRBJ2-2
cdr3_aa: CATSRDRLTGELFF

v_call: TRBV5-6
d_call: TRBD1
j_call: TRBJ2-7
cdr3_aa: CASSDIKGGSFHEQYF

v_call: TRBV6-1
d_call: -
j_call: TRBJ2-2
cdr3_aa: CASSGTPLNTGELFF

v_call: TRBV30
d_call: -
j_call: TRBJ1-1
cdr3_aa: CAWSTGSTNTEAFF

v_call: TRBV6-1
d_call: -
j_call: TRBJ1-5
cdr3_aa: CASSEEQGSGQPQHF

v_call: TRBV6-5
d_call: -
j_call: TRBJ2-7
cdr3_aa: CASSYGRLERRSEQYF

v_call: TRBV29-1
d_call: -
j_call: TRBJ2-3
cdr3_aa: CSVLAGVTDTQYF

v_call: TRBV30
d_call: -
j_call: TRBJ1-1
cdr3_aa: CARVGGAEAFF

v_call: TRBV5-6
d_call: TRBD1
j_call: TRBJ1-2
cdr3_aa: CASSFYRGLVNYGYTF

v_call: TRBV7-6
d_call: -
j_call: TRBJ1-3
cdr3_aa: CASSKSGAGNTIYF

v_call: TRBV5-8
d_call: -
j_call: TRBJ1-6
cdr3_aa: CASSFRQARSSPLHF

v_call: TRBV7-9
d_call: -
j_call: TRBJ1-1
cdr3_aa: CASSPERGAGANTEAFF

v_call: TRBV4-1
d_call: TRBD2
j_call: TRBJ2-2
cdr3_aa: CASSYGGSTGELFF

v_call: TRBV5-6
d_call: -
j_call: TRBJ1-2
cdr3_aa: CASSLARDGYTF

v_call: TRBV19
d_call: TRBD1
j_call: TRBJ1-5
cdr3_aa: CASTLTGVSNQPQHF

v_call: TRBV6-1
d_call: -
j_call: TRBJ2-1
cdr3_aa: CASARENEQFF

v_call: TRBV10-3
d_call: -
j_call: TRBJ1-5
cdr3_aa: CAIRPAGGDSNQPQHF

v_call: TRBV7-9
d_call: -
j_call: TRBJ1-1
cdr3_aa: CASSLDGGWNTEAFF

v_call: TRBV29-1
d_call: TRBD1
j_call: TRBJ1-1
cdr3_aa: CSVIPGGTEAFF

v_call: TRBV18
d_call: -
j_call: TRBJ2-5
cdr3_aa: CASSPPTRETQYF

v_call: TRBV9
d_call: -
j_call: TRBJ2-7
cdr3_aa: CASSPTGGGGEQYF

v_call: TRBV25-1
d_call: TRBD1
j_call: TRBJ2-2
cdr3_aa: CASSEWADRRNTGELFF

v_call: TRBV7-9
d_call: -
j_call: TRBJ1-1
cdr3_aa: CASSPPTGFVSTEAFF

v_call: TRBV9
d_call: -
j_call: TRBJ1-6
cdr3_aa: CASSVDGNNSPLHF

v_call: TRBV10-2
d_call: -
j_call: TRBJ1-1
cdr3_aa: CASSESPRRGNTEAFF

v_call: TRBV30
d_call: -
j_call: TRBJ2-7
cdr3_aa: CAWTLAGRGYEQYF

v_call: TRBV6-1
d_call: -
j_call: TRBJ1-5
cdr3_aa: CASSESSLGSQHF

v_call: TRBV6-1
d_call: TRBD1
j_call: TRBJ2-1
cdr3_aa: CASSYSGGEQFF

v_call: TRBV6-6
d_call: TRBD1
j_call: TRBJ1-2
cdr3_aa: CASSRQGEAGYTF